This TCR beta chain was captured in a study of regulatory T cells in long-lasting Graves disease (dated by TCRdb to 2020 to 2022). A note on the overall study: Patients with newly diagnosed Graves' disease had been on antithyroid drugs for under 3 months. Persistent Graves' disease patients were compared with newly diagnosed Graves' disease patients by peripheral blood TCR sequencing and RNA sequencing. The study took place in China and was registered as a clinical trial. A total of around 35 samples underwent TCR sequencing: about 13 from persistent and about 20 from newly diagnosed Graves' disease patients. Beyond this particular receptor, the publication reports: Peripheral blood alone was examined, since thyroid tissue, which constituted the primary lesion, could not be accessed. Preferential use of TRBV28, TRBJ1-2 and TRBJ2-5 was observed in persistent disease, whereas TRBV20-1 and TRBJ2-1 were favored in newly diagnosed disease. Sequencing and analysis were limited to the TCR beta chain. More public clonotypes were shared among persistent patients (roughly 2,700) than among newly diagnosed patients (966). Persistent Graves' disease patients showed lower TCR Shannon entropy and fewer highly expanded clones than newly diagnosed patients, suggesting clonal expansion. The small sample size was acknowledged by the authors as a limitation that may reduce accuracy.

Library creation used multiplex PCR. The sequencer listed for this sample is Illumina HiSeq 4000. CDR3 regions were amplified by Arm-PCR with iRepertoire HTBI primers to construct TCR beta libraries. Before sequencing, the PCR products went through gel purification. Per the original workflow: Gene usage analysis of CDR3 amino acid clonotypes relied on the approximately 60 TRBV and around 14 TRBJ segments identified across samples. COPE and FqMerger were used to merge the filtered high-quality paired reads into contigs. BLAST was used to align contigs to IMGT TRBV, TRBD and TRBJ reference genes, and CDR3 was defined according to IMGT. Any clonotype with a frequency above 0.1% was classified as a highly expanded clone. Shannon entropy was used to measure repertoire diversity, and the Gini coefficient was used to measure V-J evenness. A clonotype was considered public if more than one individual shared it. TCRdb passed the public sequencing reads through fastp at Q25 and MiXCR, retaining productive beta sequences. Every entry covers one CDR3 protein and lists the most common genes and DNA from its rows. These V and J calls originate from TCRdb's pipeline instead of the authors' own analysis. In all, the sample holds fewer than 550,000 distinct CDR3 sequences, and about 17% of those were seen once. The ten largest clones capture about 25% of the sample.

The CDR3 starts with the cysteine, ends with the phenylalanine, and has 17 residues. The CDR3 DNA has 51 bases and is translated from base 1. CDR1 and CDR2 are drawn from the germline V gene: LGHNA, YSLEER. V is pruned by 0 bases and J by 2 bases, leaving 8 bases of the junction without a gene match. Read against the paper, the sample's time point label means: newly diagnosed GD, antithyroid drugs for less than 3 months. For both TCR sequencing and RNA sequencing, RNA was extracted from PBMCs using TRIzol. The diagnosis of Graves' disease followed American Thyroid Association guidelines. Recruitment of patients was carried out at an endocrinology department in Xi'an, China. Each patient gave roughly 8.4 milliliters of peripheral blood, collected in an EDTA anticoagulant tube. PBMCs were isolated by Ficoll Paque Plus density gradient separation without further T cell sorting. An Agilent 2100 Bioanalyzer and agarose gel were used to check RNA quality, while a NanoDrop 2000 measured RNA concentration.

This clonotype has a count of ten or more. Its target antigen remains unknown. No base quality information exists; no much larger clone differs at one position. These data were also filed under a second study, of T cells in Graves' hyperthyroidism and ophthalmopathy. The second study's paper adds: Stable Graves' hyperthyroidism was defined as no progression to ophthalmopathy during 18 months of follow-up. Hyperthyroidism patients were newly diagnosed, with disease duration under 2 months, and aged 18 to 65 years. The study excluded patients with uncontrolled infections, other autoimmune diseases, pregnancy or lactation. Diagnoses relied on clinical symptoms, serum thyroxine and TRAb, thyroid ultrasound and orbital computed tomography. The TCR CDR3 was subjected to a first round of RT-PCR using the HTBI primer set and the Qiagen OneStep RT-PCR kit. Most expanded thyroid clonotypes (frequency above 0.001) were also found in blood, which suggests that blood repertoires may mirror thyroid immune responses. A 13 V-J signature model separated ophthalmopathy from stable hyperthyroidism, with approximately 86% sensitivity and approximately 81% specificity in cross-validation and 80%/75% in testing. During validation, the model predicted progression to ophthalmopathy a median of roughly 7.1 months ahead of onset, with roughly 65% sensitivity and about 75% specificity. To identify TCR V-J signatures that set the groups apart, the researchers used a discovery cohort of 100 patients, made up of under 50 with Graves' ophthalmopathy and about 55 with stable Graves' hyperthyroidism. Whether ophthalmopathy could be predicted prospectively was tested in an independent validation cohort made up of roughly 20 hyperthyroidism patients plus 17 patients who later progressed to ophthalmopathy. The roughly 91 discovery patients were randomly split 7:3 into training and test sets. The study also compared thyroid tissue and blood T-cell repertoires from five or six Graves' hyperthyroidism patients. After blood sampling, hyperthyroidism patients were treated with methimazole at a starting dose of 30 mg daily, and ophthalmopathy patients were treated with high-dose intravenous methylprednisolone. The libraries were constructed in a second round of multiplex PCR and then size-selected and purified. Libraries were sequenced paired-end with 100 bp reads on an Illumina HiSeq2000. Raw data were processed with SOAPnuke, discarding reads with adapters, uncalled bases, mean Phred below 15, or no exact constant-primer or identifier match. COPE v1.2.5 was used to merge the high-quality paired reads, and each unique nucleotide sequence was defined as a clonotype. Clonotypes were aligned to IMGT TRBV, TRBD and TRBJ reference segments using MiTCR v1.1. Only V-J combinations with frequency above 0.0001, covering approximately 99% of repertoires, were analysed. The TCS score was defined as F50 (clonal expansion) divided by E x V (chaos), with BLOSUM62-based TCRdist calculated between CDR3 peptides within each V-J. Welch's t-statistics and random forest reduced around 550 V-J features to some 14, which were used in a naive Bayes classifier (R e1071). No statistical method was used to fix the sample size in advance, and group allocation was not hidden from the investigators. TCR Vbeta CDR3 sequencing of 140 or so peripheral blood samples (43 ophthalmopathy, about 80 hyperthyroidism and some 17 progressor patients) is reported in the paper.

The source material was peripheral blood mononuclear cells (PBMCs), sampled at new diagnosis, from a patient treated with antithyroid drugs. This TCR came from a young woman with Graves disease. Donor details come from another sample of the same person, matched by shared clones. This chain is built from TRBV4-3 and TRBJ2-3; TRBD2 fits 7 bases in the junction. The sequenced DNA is TGCGCCAGCAGCCAAGATCTGGGCGGGAGTACCACAGATACGCAGTATTTT. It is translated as CASSQDLGGSTTDTQYF.